This TCR beta chain was found in a study of T cells after yellow fever vaccination. With respect to this clonotype: Its antigen is unidentified.

The germline V and J ends were trimmed by 4 bases and 6 bases, with 19 bases remaining between them. The CDR3 covers 16 residues. Germline values: CDR1 MNHNS, CDR2 SASEGT. One entry per CDR3 protein, called by TCRdb with MiXCR from the 5' RACE reads. Among about 340,000 distinct CDR3 sequences, 9.5% to 15% were seen once, and the ten largest hold roughly 3.1%. The study, taken as a whole, reports: Of the clonotypes, a small share occurred in both CD4 and CD8 compartments. Post-booster repertoires contained most primary-vaccination clones again (about 95% CD4, about 88% CD8). Peaking faster, on day 5 versus 15, the secondary response was nonetheless weaker. FACS-sorted repertoires could contain abundant clonotypes contaminating from the bulk population.

Material: CD4+ T cells sorted from PBMCs, obtained 15 days after the yellow fever booster vaccination. The chain carries TRBV6-1 and TRBJ1-5; D perhaps matches TRBD1 (6 bases). This TCR derives from a man aged 18 to 30 who received the YFV17D yellow fever vaccine. The CDR3 region has the DNA TGTGCCAGCAGTGCCTGGAGAGGGGGGGAATTTCAGCCCCAGCATTTT. Its protein product is CASSAWRGGEFQPQHF.